A single sample is the source of the 27 T cell receptor beta chains below, sequenced in a study of beta chain features in type 1 diabetes. Expressed TCRB transcripts were sequenced, since all the RNA that had been isolated was reverse transcribed. This table comes from immunoSEQ multiplex PCR, and its TCRdb copy is limited to in-frame clones, with some not included. Of 150,000 or so clones in the sample, about 10% were seen once. The sample consisted of central memory CD4+ T cells from blood. The receptors originated from a man aged 18 to 30 in good health.

The chain links TRBV9 to TRBJ1-6, with TRBD1 matching over 8 bases. This CDR3 region has 14 residues. V was clipped by 4 bases and J by 7 bases; unmatched bases: 4. In germline, CDR1 is SGDLS, CDR2 YYNGEE. This CDR3 is CASSPRDRNSPLHF. The CDR3 DNA sequence: TGTGCCAGCAGCCCCCGGGACAGGAATTCACCCCTCCACTTT.

There are a few counts of this clone. The V gene is TRBV9, the J gene TRBJ2-7; D remains unclear. Per the germline V gene, CDR1 is SGDLS and CDR2 is YYNGEE. The length of the CDR3 is 14 residues. The germline V and J ends were trimmed by 0 bases and 6 bases, with 13 bases remaining between them. CDR3 region: CASSVEAGFGEQYF. The CDR3 region has the DNA TGTGCCAGCAGCGTAGAGGCAGGTTTCGGCGAGCAGTACTTC.

This clone was seen only a few times. The chain joins TRBV11-2 to TRBJ2-7, with D maybe TRBD1 (6 bases). The CDR3 loop spans 17 amino acids. The germline gives CDR1 SGHAT, CDR2 FQNNGV. The V gene lost 5 bases and the J gene lost 2 bases, with 22 bases spanning the gap. The CDR3 reads CASSHRESSRRTYEQYF. CDR3 in DNA: TGTGCCAGCAGCCACAGGGAGTCGAGCAGGCGAACCTACGAGCAGTACTTC.

The rearrangement joins TRBV2 to TRBJ1-2; D call uncertain. Trimming stripped 2 bases from V and 0 bases from J, with 10 bases between. The length of the CDR3 is 15 residues. CDR1 is SNHLY, CDR2 FYNNEI, per germline. CDR3 protein: CASSEFYRANYGYTF. For the CDR3, the DNA is TGTGCCAGCAGTGAATTCTACAGAGCTAACTATGGCTACACCTTC.

This clone was seen ten or more times. The same CDR3 is also encoded by other DNA sequences in this sample. The rearrangement joins TRBV29-1 to TRBJ1-5, with 8 bases matching TRBD1. From germline, CDR1 is SQVTM and CDR2 ANQGSEA. Trimming at V came to 6 bases and at J to 3 bases, leaving 4 bases not matched to a gene. The CDR3 consists of 13 residues. The CDR3 DNA reads as TGCAGCGTCGGGGGACAGGTCAATCAGCCCCAGCATTTT. This codes for CSVGGQVNQPQHF. The whole variable domain, remainder taken from reference TRBV29-1 and TRBJ1-5, is SAVISQKPSRDICQRGTSLTIQCQVDSQVTMMFWYRQQPGQSLTLIATANQGSEATYESGFVIDKFPISRPNLTFSTLTVSNMSPEDSSIYLCSVGGQVNQPQHFGDGTRLSIL.

J is TRBJ1-2 and V is TRBV11-2; TRBD1 agrees at 9 bases. The CDR3 sequence is 16 residues long. In germline, CDR1 is SGHAT, CDR2 FQNNGV. The trim removed 1 base at V and 1 base at J, leaving 4 bases unmatched. The CDR3 is CASSLAGTGNNYGYTF. CDR3 bases: TGTGCCAGCAGCTTAGCAGGGACAGGGAATAACTATGGCTACACCTTC.

The V call is TRBV9, the J call TRBJ1-4, with D perhaps TRBD1 (5 bases). The germline V and J ends were trimmed by 5 bases and 5 bases, with 13 bases remaining between them. The CDR3 length is 14 residues. Germline CDR1 is SGDLS and CDR2 is YYNGEE. CDR3 sequence reads: CASSFGGENEKLFF. The CDR3 DNA sequence: TGTGCCAGCAGTTTCGGGGGAGAGAATGAAAAACTGTTTTTT.

This clone was counted between two and nine times. This rearrangement joins TRBV29-1 to TRBJ1-2; D is undetermined. CDR3 length: 12 residues. The germline gives CDR1 SQVTM, CDR2 ANQGSEA. Between the trimmed V and J ends, which lost 2 bases and 8 bases, there was a span of 12 bases. CDR3 sequence (DNA): TGCAGCGTTGAATGGCAGCCCGGGGGCTACACCTTC. This gives the protein CSVEWQPGGYTF.

This rearrangement joins TRBV18 to TRBJ2-5, with 11 positions matching TRBD2. The length of the CDR3 is 16 residues. V gave up 5 bases and J gave up 1 base; unmatched junction bases: 6. Germline V CDR1 and CDR2: KGHSH, LQKENI. The CDR3 coding sequence is TGTGCCAGCTCAGTAACCGGGACTAGCGGCCAAGAGACCCAGTACTTC. Translating gives CASSVTGTSGQETQYF.

The V gene is TRBV7-9, the J gene TRBJ1-2; 8 bases agree with TRBD1. With 5 bases clipped from V and 5 bases from J, the junction kept 13 bases outside the gene matches. The CDR3 extends over 16 amino acids. CDR1 SEHNR and CDR2 FQNEAQ come from the germline V gene (reference sequence). The CDR3 bases are TGTGCCAGCAGCCCCCTCAATGGACAGGGCTTTTATGGCTACACCTTC. It encodes CASSPLNGQGFYGYTF. Looking up the rest from reference TRBV7-9 and TRBJ1-2 gives the full variable domain: DTGVSQNPRHKITKRGQNVTFRCDPISEHNRLYWYRQTLGQGPEFLTYFQNEAQLEKSRLLSDRFSAERPKGSFSTLEIQRTEQGDSAMYLCASSPLNGQGFYGYTFGSGTRLTVV.

This clone was seen more than once but under ten times. The chain links TRBV5-1 to TRBJ2-7, with D perhaps matching TRBD1 (6 bases). The CDR3 is made up of 13 amino acids. The V end lost 2 bases, the J end lost 3 bases, and 9 bases lay between the germline ends. The germline CDR1 and CDR2 sequences are SGHRS and YFSETQ. CDR3 nucleotide sequence: TGCGCCAGCAGCTTACAGGGCGACTACGAGCAGTACTTC. This translates into CASSLQGDYEQYF.

This clone was seen only a few times. V and J are TRBV7-2 and TRBJ1-2; maybe TRBD1 (6 bases). V was cut by 5 bases and J by 5 bases, with 15 bases left in between. CDR1 is SGHTA, CDR2 FQGNSA, per germline. The CDR3 totals 14 residues. The CDR3 nucleotides read TGTGCCAGCAGCGAACAGGGCATTAAGTATGGCTACACCTTC. Its protein is CASSEQGIKYGYTF.

This sequence joins TRBV10-3 and TRBJ2-3; 12 positions match TRBD1. Germline assignment: CDR1 ENHRY and CDR2 SYGVKD. With V trimmed by 4 bases and J by 4 bases, 9 bases remained unmatched. The CDR3 covers 17 residues. As DNA, the CDR3 is TGTGCCATCAGTGCACCGATTGGGACAGGGGGCTCAGATACGCAGTATTTT. Encoded protein: CAISAPIGTGGSDTQYF.

The chain recombines TRBV4-1 with TRBJ2-2, with 9 bases fitting TRBD1. The CDR3 covers 15 residues. The trim removed 4 bases at V and 4 bases at J, leaving 4 bases unmatched. Germline lookup yields CDR1 MGHRA and CDR2 YSYEKL. For the CDR3, the DNA is TGCGCCAGCAGCCGAGGACAGGGGTTCACCGGGGAGCTGTTTTTT. This encodes CASSRGQGFTGELFF.

The chain has TRBV28 and TRBJ2-5, with D maybe TRBD1 (5 bases). This CDR3 has 16 amino acids. V dropped 5 bases and J dropped 1 base, with 17 bases sitting between them. From germline, CDR1 is MDHEN and CDR2 SYDVKM. CDR3 nucleotides: TGTGCCAGCAGTCCCGCGTCAGGGTATGGCCAAGAGACCCAGTACTTC. Its translation is CASSPASGYGQETQYF.

The V and J genes are TRBV2 and TRBJ2-5; TRBD2 matches at 9 bases. Germline loops: CDR1 SNHLY, CDR2 FYNNEI. CDR3 size: 17 residues. J gave up 5 bases and V 2 bases, and 12 bases lay outside the gene matches. CDR3 residues: CASSERRAGGLGETQYF. The DNA of the CDR3 is TGTGCCAGCAGTGAACGGCGAGCGGGGGGACTGGGGGAGACCCAGTACTTC.

This clone was recorded a few times. The V gene is TRBV30, the J gene TRBJ1-6; the D gene is possibly TRBD1 (6 bases). From germline, CDR1 is GTSNPN and CDR2 SVGIG (reference sequence). Trimming took 5 bases from V and 14 from J, leaving 16 bases between them. The CDR3 length is 12 residues. The CDR3 region has the DNA TGTGCCTGGGAGACACAGGGAGATACCCTCCACTTT. Translation: CAWETQGDTLHF.

Many counts were recorded for this clone. The rearrangement joins TRBV7-7 to TRBJ1-4; 7 bases map to TRBD1. From germline, CDR1 is SSHAT and CDR2 FNYEAQ (reference sequence). The CDR3 is made up of 15 amino acids. V shed 1 base, J shed 5 bases, and the junction held 4 bases outside the gene matches. The CDR3 here is CASSLGGQSNEKLFF. The DNA of the CDR3 is TGTGCCAGCAGCTTAGGGGGACAGTCAAATGAAAAACTGTTTTTT.

In its sample, this clone was seen a few times. The chain is built from TRBV30 and TRBJ1-5, with 9 bases fitting TRBD1. V lost 1 base to trimming and J lost 4 bases; unmatched junction nucleotides: 2. Germline V gives CDR1 GTSNPN, CDR2 SVGIG (reference sequence). The CDR3 spans 14 residues. The CDR3 sequence: CAWSEGQGNQPQHF. As DNA, the CDR3 is TGTGCCTGGAGTGAGGGACAGGGAAATCAGCCCCAGCATTTT.

The rearrangement links TRBV6-1 to TRBJ2-7, with 9 positions matching TRBD1. Trimming removed 5 bases from V and 5 bases from J; junction bases left unmatched: 10. Per the germline V gene, CDR1 is MNHNS and CDR2 is SASEGT. This CDR3 spans 15 amino acids. CDR3: CASSNPTGGTHEQYF. For the CDR3, the DNA is TGTGCCAGCAGTAACCCGACAGGGGGTACGCACGAGCAGTACTTC.

The chain recombines TRBV28 with TRBJ1-5; D is ambiguous. Trimming cost V 8 bases and J 0 bases, with 14 bases left between them. Germline lookup yields CDR1 MDHEN and CDR2 SYDVKM. This CDR3 comprises 15 residues. The CDR3 nucleotides read TGTGCCAGCGCGGGCCAGCCTAATAGCAATCAGCCCCAGCATTTT. Translation gives CASAGQPNSNQPQHF.

The chain recombines TRBV9 with TRBJ2-1; D may be TRBD2 (5 bases). Germline V CDR1 and CDR2: SGDLS, YYNGEE. With 1 base removed from V and 8 bases from J, the gap between germline ends came to 7 bases. The CDR3 is 12 residues long. In nucleotides, the CDR3 is TGTGCCAGCAGCGTACACGGGGATGAGCAGTTCTTC. It specifies CASSVHGDEQFF.

The CDR3 spells CASSVKQGTDTQYF. The CDR3 DNA follows: TGTGCCAGCAGCGTAAAGCAGGGCACAGATACGCAGTATTTT. The chain combines TRBV9 with TRBJ2-3; D not resolved. CDR3 length: 14 amino acids. Germline lookup yields CDR1 SGDLS and CDR2 YYNGEE. Trimming removed 1 base from V and 1 base from J, with 7 bases in between.

The chain is built from TRBV6-5 and TRBJ2-4, with 7 bases fitting TRBD2. V was clipped by 5 bases and J by 6 bases; unmatched bases: 7. The CDR3 contains 14 residues. Looked up from germline, CDR1 is MNHEY and CDR2 is SVGAGI. CDR3 loop: CASSESGRGNIQYF. The CDR3 DNA is TGTGCCAGCAGTGAATCAGGGAGGGGAAACATTCAGTACTTC.

This clone has just a few counts. The chain joins TRBV7-3 to TRBJ2-1; 8 bases map to TRBD1. CDR3 length: 15 amino acids. Germline V gene lookup returns CDR1 SGHTA and CDR2 FQGTGA. J gave up 8 bases and V 5 bases, and 11 bases lay outside the gene matches. This chain's CDR3 is CASSHQWTGLDEQFF. In DNA form, the CDR3 reads TGTGCCAGCAGCCACCAATGGACAGGGCTAGATGAGCAGTTCTTC.

This clone was observed many times. The CDR3 region is CASSEQGYGNTIYF. The DNA for the CDR3 is TGTGCCAGCAGTGAACAGGGCTATGGAAACACCATATATTTT. J is TRBJ1-3 and V is TRBV2; D is perhaps TRBD1 (5 bases). Germline V CDR1 and CDR2: SNHLY, FYNNEI. The CDR3 is 14 residues long. Trimming took off 2 bases at V and 3 bases at J, with 8 bases between the two ends. The full variable domain, completed using reference TRBV2 and TRBJ1-3, is EPEVTQTPSHQVTQMGQEVILRCVPISNHLYFYWYRQILGQKVEFLVSFYNNEISEKSEIFDDQFSVERPDGSNFTLKIRSTKLEDSAMYFCASSEQGYGNTIYFGEGSWLTVV.

This clone was seen repeatedly, ten times or more. V gene TRBV2 combines with J gene TRBJ2-3; perhaps TRBD1 as D (5 bases). V lost 8 bases, J lost 3 bases, and 12 bases lay in between. This CDR3 contains 13 residues. CDR1 and CDR2 (germline): SNHLY, FYNNEI. CDR3 sequence reads: CASAGMRTDTQYF. The CDR3 DNA follows: TGTGCCAGCGCAGGGATGAGGACAGATACGCAGTATTTT.